The 22 T cell receptor beta chains in this list originate from one sample, sequenced in a study of blood T cell repertoires in COVID-19. TCRdb's copy holds only in-frame clones and misses some; the assay was immunoSEQ multiplex PCR. The sample records roughly 290,000 clones, 80% to 90% being singletons. Source material: PBMCs or T cells enriched from blood (not recorded which). These receptors were taken from a man aged 30 to 45 who had recovered from COVID-19.

V is TRBV5-8 and J is TRBJ2-7; D is ambiguous. The CDR3 covers 13 residues. Germline V gene data show CDR1 as SGHTS and CDR2 as YDEGEE. With 4 bases removed from V and 1 base from J, the gap between germline ends came to 9 bases. The CDR3 sequence is CASSITDSYEQYF. The DNA of the CDR3 is TGTGCCAGCAGCATTACAGATTCCTACGAGCAGTACTTC.

The CDR3 loop reads CASSLTRFNTEAFF. In DNA form, the CDR3 reads TGTGCCAGCAGTTTAACGCGGTTTAACACTGAAGCTTTCTTT. V is TRBV27 and J is TRBJ1-1; no definite D call. The CDR3 extends over 14 amino acids. V lost 2 bases, J lost 2 bases, and 9 bases lay in between. Germline values: CDR1 MNHEY, CDR2 SMNVEV (reference sequence).

The genes are TRBV9 and TRBJ2-2; the D is unclear. This CDR3 contains 17 residues. Trimming shortened V by 3 bases and J by 2 bases, and 17 bases separated the two germline ends. CDR1 and CDR2 (germline): SGDLS, YYNGEE. The CDR3 sequence is CASSAPLSQENTGELFF. In DNA form, the CDR3 reads TGTGCCAGCAGCGCCCCCCTTAGTCAGGAAAACACCGGGGAGCTGTTTTTT.

The J gene is TRBJ1-3, the V gene TRBV12-2; TRBD1, as called in the table, went unchecked against the DNA. TRBV12-2 is labeled a pseudogene. This CDR3 is built from 16 residues. The CDR3 bases are TGTGCAAGTCGCTTAGAAACAGGATTCTCTGGAAACACCATATATTTT. Translating it yields CASRLETGFSGNTIYF.

The chain uses TRBV6-2 or TRBV6-3 and TRBJ1-1; TRBD1 might be the D (5 bases). CDR1 is MNHEY and CDR2 is SVGEGT in the germline V gene. V shed 2 bases and J shed 3 bases, with 25 bases lying between them. The CDR3 contains 19 residues. This chain's CDR3 is CASSYRVALGRPGDTEAFF. CDR3 coding DNA: TGTGCCAGCAGTTACCGGGTAGCATTGGGACGGCCGGGGGACACTGAAGCTTTCTTT.

The CDR3 DNA sequence: TGTGCCAGCAGACCAACCGGGACAGGGGCTGCTGGCTACACCTTC. It encodes CASRPTGTGAAGYTF. This rearrangement joins TRBV6-5 to TRBJ1-2; 10 positions agree with TRBD1. Germline CDR1 and CDR2: MNHEY and SVGAGI. The trim removed 6 bases at V and 7 bases at J, leaving 11 bases unmatched. The CDR3 is made up of 15 amino acids.

The chain employs TRBV7-2 and TRBJ1-5; 9 nucleotides agree with TRBD1. V lost 1 base to trimming and J lost 4 bases; unmatched junction nucleotides: 5. The CDR3 spans 16 residues. Germline V gene lookup returns CDR1 SGHTA and CDR2 FQGNSA. CDR3 DNA sequence: TGTGCCAGCAGCTTAGGGACAGGGGCTAATAATCAGCCCCAGCATTTT. Amino acids: CASSLGTGANNQPQHF.

The chain has TRBV27 and TRBJ2-7, with 7 nucleotides matching TRBD2. The V and J ends lost 3 bases and 1 base, in that order; junction bases with no gene match: 3. Germline V gene lookup returns CDR1 MNHEY and CDR2 SMNVEV (reference sequence). The CDR3 spans 14 residues. For the CDR3, the DNA is TGTGCCAGCAGTTTTGTGGGGGGGTCCTACGAGCAGTACTTC. Its translation: CASSFVGGSYEQYF.

This clone has more than one count but fewer than ten. Germline is not matched at one junction end, which may reflect a read error. The chain uses TRBV7-7 and TRBJ1-2, with 10 positions matching TRBD1. This CDR3 is built from 17 residues. Per the germline V gene, CDR1 is SSHAT and CDR2 is FNYEAQ (reference sequence). The CDR3 loop is CASSFRDRGRLNYGYTF. CDR3 bases: TGTGCTAGCAGCTTCCGGGACAGGGGTAGGCTGAACTATGGCTACACCTTC.

V and J are TRBV29-1 and TRBJ1-1, with 7 bases lining up with TRBD1. The junction had 10 bases not matched to a gene; V was cut back by 6 bases and J by 3 bases. This CDR3 has 14 amino acids. Germline V gene lookup returns CDR1 SQVTM and CDR2 ANQGSEA. CDR3 DNA sequence: TGCAGCGTAACAGGGGAGTCTTTGTACACTGAAGCTTTCTTT. It specifies CSVTGESLYTEAFF.

V and J are TRBV6-5 and TRBJ2-5, with TRBD2 identical over 7 bases. After removal of 7 bases from V and 9 bases from J, the junction contained 5 bases not matched to a gene. In germline, CDR1 is MNHEY, CDR2 SVGAGI. This CDR3 comprises 11 residues. The CDR3 DNA reads as TGTGCCAGCAAGCGGGACGGGGCCCAGTACTTC. Its protein product is CASKRDGAQYF.

This chain connects TRBV13 to TRBJ1-1, with a possible D match to TRBD1 (5 bases). V was trimmed by 2 bases and J by 4 bases, leaving 20 bases between them. Per germline, CDR1 PRHDT and CDR2 FYEKMQ (reference sequence). The CDR3 length is 17 residues. The CDR3 DNA follows: TGTGCCAGCAGCTTATCTTTTGTTTCGGGGGAGGTCACTGAAGCTTTCTTT. Translation gives CASSLSFVSGEVTEAFF. The whole variable domain, remainder taken from reference TRBV13 and TRBJ1-1, is AAGVIQSPRHLIKEKRETATLKCYPIPRHDTVYWYQQGPGQDPQFLISFYEKMQSDKGSIPDRFSAQQFSDYHSELNMSSLELGDSALYFCASSLSFVSGEVTEAFFGQGTRLTVV.

The chain combines TRBV4-1 with TRBJ2-5; 8 bases line up with TRBD2. The germline CDR1 and CDR2 sequences are MGHRA and YSYEKL. V was clipped by 5 bases and J by 2 bases; unmatched bases: 10. This CDR3 is 16 amino acids long. Here the CDR3 reads CASSNPTRGGQETQYF. The CDR3 DNA follows: TGCGCCAGCAGCAACCCCACCCGGGGGGGGCAAGAGACCCAGTACTTC.

This chain uses TRBV7-9 with TRBJ1-1; D is possibly TRBD1 (6 bases). The CDR3 loop spans 14 amino acids. Trimming left V 6 bases short and J 6 bases short, with 17 bases between. CDR1 and CDR2 from the germline V gene are SEHNR and FQNEAQ (reference sequence). The CDR3 DNA follows: TGTGCCAGCAGTTCGAGATTACAGGGTCCTGAAGCTTTCTTT. Its translation is CASSSRLQGPEAFF.

The rearrangement joins TRBV30 to TRBJ2-1; TRBD1 matches at 7 bases. V gave up 2 bases and J gave up 4 bases; unmatched junction bases: 5. The V gene's germline CDR1 is GTSNPN and CDR2 SVGIG (reference sequence). The CDR3 length is 14 residues. The CDR3 sequence is CAWSRTGAYNEQFF. The CDR3 bases are TGTGCCTGGAGTCGAACAGGGGCATACAATGAGCAGTTCTTC.

This chain connects TRBV2 to TRBJ2-1; D ambiguous. V was cut by 7 bases and J by 0 bases, with 16 bases left in between. The length of the CDR3 is 16 residues. The V gene's germline CDR1 is SNHLY and CDR2 FYNNEI. For the CDR3, the DNA is TGTGCCAGCACCCCAGGTATCCAAAGCTCCTACAATGAGCAGTTCTTC. Translated: CASTPGIQSSYNEQFF.

This sequence joins TRBV5-5 and TRBJ1-3; TRBD1 matches at 7 bases. Germline-derived CDR1 and CDR2 are SGHKS and YYEKEE (reference sequence). V trimming: 2 bases; J trimming: 0 bases; junction bases outside the gene matches: 2. There are 15 residues in the CDR3. The CDR3 sequence: CASSLDRVSGNTIYF. CDR3 in DNA: TGTGCCAGCAGCTTAGACAGGGTCTCTGGAAACACCATATATTTT.

The chain recombines TRBV18 with TRBJ1-2; unclear D gene. V was trimmed by 4 bases and J by 4 bases, leaving 16 bases between them. Germline V gives CDR1 KGHSH, CDR2 LQKENI. The CDR3 runs to 15 residues. The chain's CDR3 is CASSRQGTSLYGYTF. CDR3 DNA: TGTGCCAGCTCACGACAAGGCACCTCACTCTATGGCTACACCTTC.

The rearrangement joins TRBV7-9 to TRBJ2-7; TRBD1 aligns across 11 bases. Germline CDR1 and CDR2: SEHNR and FQNEAQ (reference sequence). CDR3 size: 15 residues. The J segment lost 3 bases and the V segment lost 4 bases, leaving 5 bases of the junction unmatched. The chain's CDR3 is CASSSEGTGGYEQYF. CDR3 DNA: TGTGCCAGCAGCTCAGAGGGGACAGGGGGCTACGAGCAGTACTTC. Full variable domain (remainder filled in from reference TRBV7-9 and TRBJ2-7): DTGVSQNPRHKITKRGQNVTFRCDPISEHNRLYWYRQTLGQGPEFLTYFQNEAQLEKSRLLSDRFSAERPKGSFSTLEIQRTEQGDSAMYLCASSSEGTGGYEQYFGPGTRLTVT.

V and J are TRBV2 and TRBJ2-7; D uncertain. Per the germline V gene, CDR1 is SNHLY and CDR2 is FYNNEI. The CDR3 length is 10 residues. V lost 1 base, J lost 10 bases, and 5 bases lay in between. The CDR3 spells CASSEVYQYF. CDR3 sequence (DNA): TGTGCCAGCAGTGAAGTTTATCAGTACTTC.

The V gene is TRBV19, the J gene TRBJ1-2; D uncertain. V gave up 3 bases and J gave up 8 bases, with 10 bases separating them. Germline values: CDR1 LNHDA, CDR2 SQIVND (reference sequence). The CDR3 contains 12 residues. CDR3 residues: CASSIGNGGYTF. The CDR3 region has the DNA TGTGCCAGTAGTATCGGTAACGGGGGCTACACCTTC.

The rearrangement uses TRBV3-1 (or the pseudogene TRBV3-2) and TRBJ2-2; 7 bases are a match to TRBD1. The CDR3 covers 15 residues. Germline V gene lookup returns CDR1 LGHDT and CDR2 YNNKEL (reference sequence). The ends lost 4 bases at V and 1 base at J; junction bases unmatched: 3. The CDR3 region has the DNA TGTGCCAGCAGCCGCCGGACAGGGAACACCGGGGAGCTGTTTTTT. Amino acids: CASSRRTGNTGELFF.